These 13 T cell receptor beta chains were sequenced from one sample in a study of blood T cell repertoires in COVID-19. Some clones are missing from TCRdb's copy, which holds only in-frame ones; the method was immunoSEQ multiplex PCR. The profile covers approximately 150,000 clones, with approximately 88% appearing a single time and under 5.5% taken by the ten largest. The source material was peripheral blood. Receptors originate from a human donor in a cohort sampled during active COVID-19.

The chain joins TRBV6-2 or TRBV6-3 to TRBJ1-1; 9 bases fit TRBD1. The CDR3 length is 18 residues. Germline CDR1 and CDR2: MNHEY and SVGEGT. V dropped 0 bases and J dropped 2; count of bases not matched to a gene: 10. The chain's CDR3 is CASSYSPAGQGTNTEAFF. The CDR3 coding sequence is TGTGCCAGCAGTTACTCCCCCGCGGGACAGGGTACAAACACTGAAGCTTTCTTT.

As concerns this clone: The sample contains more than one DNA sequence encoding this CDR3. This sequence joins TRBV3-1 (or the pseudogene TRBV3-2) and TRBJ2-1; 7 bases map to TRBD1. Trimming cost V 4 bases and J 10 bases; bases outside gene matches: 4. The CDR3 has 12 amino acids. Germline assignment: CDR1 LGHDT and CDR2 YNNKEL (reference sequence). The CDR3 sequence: CASSRRDSEQFF. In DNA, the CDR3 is TGTGCCAGCAGCCGCCGGGACAGCGAGCAGTTCTTC.

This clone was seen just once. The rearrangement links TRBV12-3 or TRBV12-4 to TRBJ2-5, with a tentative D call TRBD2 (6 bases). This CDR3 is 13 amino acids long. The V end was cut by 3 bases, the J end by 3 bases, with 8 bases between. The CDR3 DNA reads TGTGCCAGCAGTTTGTGGAGGGAAGAGACCCAGTACTTC. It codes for CASSLWREETQYF.

The CDR3 sequence: CSVEGAADLTDTQYF. The CDR3 DNA is TGCAGCGTTGAAGGAGCGGCCGACCTCACAGATACGCAGTATTTT. The chain couples TRBV29-1 to TRBJ2-3; maybe TRBD2 (5 bases). The CDR3 covers 15 residues. V dropped 1 base and J dropped 2 bases, with 13 bases sitting between them. From germline, CDR1 is SQVTM and CDR2 ANQGSEA.

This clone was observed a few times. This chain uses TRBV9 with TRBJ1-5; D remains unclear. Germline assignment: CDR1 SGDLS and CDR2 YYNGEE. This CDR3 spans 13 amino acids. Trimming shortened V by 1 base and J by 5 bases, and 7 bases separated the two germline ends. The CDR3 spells CASSVSPDQPQHF. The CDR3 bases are TGTGCCAGCAGCGTATCCCCGGATCAGCCCCAGCATTTT.

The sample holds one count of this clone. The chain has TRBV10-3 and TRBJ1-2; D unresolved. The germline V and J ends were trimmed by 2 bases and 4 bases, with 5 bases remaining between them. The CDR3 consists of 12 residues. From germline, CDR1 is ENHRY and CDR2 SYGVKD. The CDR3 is CAISEGAYGYTF. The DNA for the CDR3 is TGTGCCATCAGTGAGGGAGCCTATGGCTACACCTTC.

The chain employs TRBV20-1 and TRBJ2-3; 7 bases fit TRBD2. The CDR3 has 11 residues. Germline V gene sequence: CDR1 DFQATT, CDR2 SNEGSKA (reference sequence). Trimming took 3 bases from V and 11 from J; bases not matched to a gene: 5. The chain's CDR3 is CSASGRGGQYF. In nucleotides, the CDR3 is TGCAGTGCTAGTGGGAGGGGTGGGCAGTATTTT.

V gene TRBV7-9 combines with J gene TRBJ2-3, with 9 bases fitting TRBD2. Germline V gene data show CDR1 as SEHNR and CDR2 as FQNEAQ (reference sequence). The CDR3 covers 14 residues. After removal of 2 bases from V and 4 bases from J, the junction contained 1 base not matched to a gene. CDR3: CASSLTSGSDTQYF. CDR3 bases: TGTGCCAGCAGCTTAACTAGCGGGTCAGATACGCAGTATTTT.

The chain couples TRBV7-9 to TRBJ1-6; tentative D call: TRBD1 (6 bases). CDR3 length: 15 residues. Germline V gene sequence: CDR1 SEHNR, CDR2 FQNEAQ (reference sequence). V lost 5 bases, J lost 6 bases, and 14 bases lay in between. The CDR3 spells CASSPSRGSNSPLHF. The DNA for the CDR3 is TGTGCCAGCAGCCCATCGAGGGGGAGTAATTCACCCCTCCACTTT.

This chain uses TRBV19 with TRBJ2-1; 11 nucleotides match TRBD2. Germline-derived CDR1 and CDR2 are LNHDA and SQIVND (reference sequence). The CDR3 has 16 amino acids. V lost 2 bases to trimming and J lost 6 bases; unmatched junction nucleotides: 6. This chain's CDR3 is CASSIIAGGRVNEQFF. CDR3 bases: TGTGCCAGTAGTATAATAGCGGGGGGGCGAGTCAATGAGCAGTTCTTC. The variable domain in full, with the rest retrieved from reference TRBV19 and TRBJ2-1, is DGGITQSPKYLFRKEGQNVTLSCEQNLNHDAMYWYRQDPGQGLRLIYYSQIVNDFQKGDIAEGYSVSREKKESFPLTVTSAQKNPTAFYLCASSIIAGGRVNEQFFGPGTRLTVL.

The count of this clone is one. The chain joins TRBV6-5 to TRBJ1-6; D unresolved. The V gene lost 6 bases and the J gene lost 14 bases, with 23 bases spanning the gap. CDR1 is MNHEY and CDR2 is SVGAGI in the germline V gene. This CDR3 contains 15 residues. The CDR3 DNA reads TGTGCCAGCAGCCGGGTTATTGGCGGGTCCGACACCCTCCACTTT. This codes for CASSRVIGGSDTLHF.

The CDR3 bases are TGTGCCACCAGCAAGGACAGGGCCCACGAGCAGTACTTC. Its protein is CATSKDRAHEQYF. This chain uses TRBV15 with TRBJ2-7; 8 bases are a match to TRBD1. V shed 4 bases, J shed 5 bases, and the junction held 4 bases outside the gene matches. The CDR3 length is 13 residues. Germline V gene lookup returns CDR1 LNHNV and CDR2 YYDKDF (reference sequence).

CDR3 sequence: CAWAEDSNQPQHF. Here the CDR3 DNA reads TGTGCCTGGGCCGAGGATAGCAATCAGCCCCAGCATTTT. J is TRBJ1-5 and V is TRBV30; D is unresolved. From germline, CDR1 is GTSNPN and CDR2 SVGIG (reference sequence). The germline V and J ends were trimmed by 5 bases and 0 bases, with 8 bases remaining between them. The CDR3 spans 13 residues.